Shown below are 15 T cell receptor beta chains from a single sample sequenced in a study of graft-versus-host responses after intestinal transplantation. The assay was immunoSEQ multiplex PCR, and TCRdb's table has in-frame clones only and misses some. The repertoire holds some 140,000 clones, with about 90% as singletons. Their recognized antigens are unknown. Sequenced material: unstimulated CD4+ T cells sorted from spleen or lymph node cells, taken before intestinal transplant. The receptors here all came from a human donor who received an intestinal transplant.

The V gene is TRBV5-4, the J gene TRBJ1-2; D gene ambiguous. This CDR3 has 14 amino acids. V dropped 0 bases and J dropped 3 bases, with 9 bases sitting between them. CDR1 is SGHNT and CDR2 is YYREEE in the germline V gene (reference sequence). CDR3 DNA: TGTGCCAGCAGCTTGGAGGTCAGTGACTATGGCTACACCTTC. This translates into CASSLEVSDYGYTF.

The rearrangement links TRBV5-1 to TRBJ1-2, with a possible D match to TRBD1 (5 bases). This CDR3 region has 15 residues. The V gene's germline CDR1 is SGHRS and CDR2 YFSETQ. The germline V and J ends were trimmed by 0 bases and 5 bases, with 14 bases remaining between them. In nucleotides, the CDR3 is TGCGCCAGCAGCTTGGGTTTAGGGACCATATATGGCTACACCTTC. The encoded protein is CASSLGLGTIYGYTF.

This clone has more than one count but fewer than ten. The chain is built from TRBV6-4 and TRBJ2-2; 8 bases are a match to TRBD1. CDR3 length: 15 residues. Germline-derived CDR1 and CDR2 are MRHNA and SNTAGT. V shed 5 bases and J 4 bases; nucleotides not matched to a gene: 6. The CDR3: CASSPGGAVTGELFF. CDR3 nucleotide sequence: TGTGCCAGCAGTCCAGGGGGCGCGGTCACCGGGGAGCTGTTTTTT.

V and J are TRBV27 and TRBJ1-3; 8 nucleotides align to TRBD1. This CDR3 is built from 17 residues. J lost 0 bases, V lost 7 bases, and 11 bases had no gene match. Germline CDR1 MNHEY, CDR2 SMNVEV (reference sequence). This CDR3 reads CASMSRQGLSSGNTIYF. The CDR3 DNA reads TGTGCCAGCATGTCCCGACAGGGGCTGAGCTCTGGAAACACCATATATTTT.

This rearrangement joins TRBV11-2 to TRBJ2-7; D is perhaps TRBD2 (6 bases). The CDR3 is 13 amino acids. V lost 5 bases and J 4 bases, leaving 12 bases between the germline ends. Germline loops: CDR1 SGHAT, CDR2 FQNNGV. CDR3 nucleotide sequence: TGTGCCAGCAGCCGGAGGGGATCGTACGAGCAGTACTTC. Protein: CASSRRGSYEQYF.

This chain connects TRBV28 to TRBJ2-7; the D gene is possibly TRBD2 (5 bases). V lost 4 bases and J 0 bases, leaving 7 bases between the germline ends. Germline V lookup: CDR1 MDHEN, CDR2 SYDVKM. The CDR3 runs 13 residues. The CDR3 loop is CASSSGNSYEQYF. For the CDR3, the DNA is TGTGCCAGCAGTTCGGGAAACTCCTACGAGCAGTACTTC.

This chain joins TRBV30 and TRBJ2-2, with TRBD2 as a possible D gene (5 bases). The V gene's germline CDR1 is GTSNPN and CDR2 SVGIG (reference sequence). The V end lost 3 bases, the J end lost 1 base, and 9 bases lay between the germline ends. CDR3 length: 14 amino acids. CDR3 nucleotides: TGTGCCTGGAGGTCGGGGTTGAACACCGGGGAGCTGTTTTTT. It codes for CAWRSGLNTGELFF.

The chain couples TRBV7-8 to TRBJ1-5, with D perhaps TRBD1 (5 bases). The CDR3 length is 15 residues. Trimming left V 1 base short and J 5 bases short, with 12 bases between. Germline V gives CDR1 SGHVS, CDR2 FQNEAQ. The CDR3 nucleotides are TGTGCCAGCAGCTTAGGGGGCCAGGTTCATCAGCCCCAGCATTTT. Amino acid sequence: CASSLGGQVHQPQHF. The full variable domain, rest sourced from reference TRBV7-8 and TRBJ1-5, is GAGVSQSPRYKVAKRGQDVALRCDPISGHVSLFWYQQALGQGPEFLTYFQNEAQLDKSGLPSDRFFAERPEGSVSTLKIQRTQQEDSAVYLCASSLGGQVHQPQHFGDGTRLSIL.

V usage is TRBV11-3 and J usage is TRBJ2-3; possible D gene TRBD1, 5 bases. V lost 5 bases and J lost 2, with 8 bases in between. Germline CDR1 and CDR2: SGHNT and YENEEA. This CDR3 spans 13 amino acids. The CDR3 DNA follows: TGTGCCAGCAGCCTAGGGGACACAGATACGCAGTATTTT. Amino acid sequence: CASSLGDTDTQYF. Filled out from reference TRBV11-3 and TRBJ2-3, the complete variable domain reads EAGVVQSPRYKIIEKKQPVAFWCNPISGHNTLYWYLQNLGQGPELLIRYENEEAVDDSQLPKDRFSAERLKGVDSTLKIQPAELGDSAVYLCASSLGDTDTQYFGPGTRLTVL.

This clone was counted once. The chain links TRBV28 to TRBJ1-1; the match to TRBD1 covers 9 bases. Trimming removed 3 bases from V and 2 bases from J; junction bases left unmatched: 4. The CDR3 totals 15 residues. Germline loops: CDR1 MDHEN, CDR2 SYDVKM. CDR3 region: CASSFPGQGNTEAFF. In DNA, the CDR3 is TGTGCCAGCAGTTTTCCGGGACAGGGCAACACTGAAGCTTTCTTT.

V usage is TRBV6-1 and J usage is TRBJ1-4; D is unclear. Looked up from germline, CDR1 is MNHNS and CDR2 is SASEGT. The CDR3 length is 15 residues. V was clipped by 5 bases and J by 5 bases, with 15 bases between them. DNA of the CDR3: TGTGCCAGCAGTCCCACGGACGCAGTAAATGAAAAACTGTTTTTT. Translated, it gives CASSPTDAVNEKLFF.

As to this clone: This sample includes further DNA sequences coding for the same CDR3. The gene calls are TRBV5-1 and TRBJ2-5; maybe TRBD2 (6 bases). Between the trimmed V and J ends, which lost 5 bases and 5 bases, there was a span of 19 bases. The CDR3 is 15 amino acids. Germline V gene sequence: CDR1 SGHRS, CDR2 YFSETQ. Written as DNA, the CDR3 is TGCGCCAGCAGGATCGGGGGTCCAGTGGGGGAGACCCAGTACTTC. Translated, it gives CASRIGGPVGETQYF.

This chain links TRBV6-1 with TRBJ2-7; unclear D gene. The CDR3 has 12 amino acids. V lost 10 bases and J 6 bases, leaving 16 bases between the germline ends. Germline V gene lookup returns CDR1 MNHNS and CDR2 SASEGT. The CDR3 here is CATRPAPGEQYF. The CDR3 DNA reads TGTGCCACCCGCCCCGCCCCGGGCGAGCAGTACTTC.

The chain recombines TRBV14 with TRBJ2-2, with D tentatively TRBD1 (6 bases). V lost 5 bases, J lost 5 bases, and 18 bases lay in between. CDR1 is SGHDN and CDR2 is FVKESK in the germline V gene. This CDR3 contains 16 residues. The CDR3 is CASSEFRTAETGELFF. The CDR3 DNA sequence: TGTGCCAGCAGCGAATTCCGGACAGCCGAAACCGGGGAGCTGTTTTTT.

The rearrangement links TRBV14 to TRBJ2-5; 11 positions match TRBD2. The ends lost 1 base at V and 4 bases at J; junction bases unmatched: 2. The V gene's germline CDR1 is SGHDN and CDR2 FVKESK. The CDR3 length is 15 residues. The CDR3 DNA follows: TGTGCCAGCAGCCAAGGTGGACTAGCGGGAGAGACCCAGTACTTC. Protein sequence: CASSQGGLAGETQYF.